The T cell receptor beta chain under discussion was sequenced for a study of blood T cell repertoires in COVID-19. The wider study: Samples came from the United States, Italy and Spain, spanning acute and convalescent COVID-19. T cells, B-cell-depleted T cells, or PBMCs provided the cDNA or gDNA that served as material.

In the original processing: Using reference gene primer amplification, nucleated cell counts were estimated. Profiling relied on immunoSEQ multiplex PCR, and the TCRdb table lists in-frame clones only, not all of them. V, J and clone size derive from that table, while D and trimming were established from the DNA sequence. Here the sample spans 45,000 to 50,000 clones, less than 90% being singletons. Trimming took 2 bases from V and 4 from J; bases not matched to a gene: 7. The CDR3 is made up of 15 amino acids. Germline CDR1 and CDR2: MNHEY and SVGAGI. Sequencing was performed on peripheral blood. The TCR comes from a human donor in a cohort sampled during active COVID-19. The chain has TRBV6-5 and TRBJ1-1, with 7 positions matching TRBD1. The CDR3 nucleotides read TGTGCCAGCAGTTACGCGACTTCAGGGGGCACTGAAGCTTTCTTT. Translated: CASSYATSGGTEAFF.